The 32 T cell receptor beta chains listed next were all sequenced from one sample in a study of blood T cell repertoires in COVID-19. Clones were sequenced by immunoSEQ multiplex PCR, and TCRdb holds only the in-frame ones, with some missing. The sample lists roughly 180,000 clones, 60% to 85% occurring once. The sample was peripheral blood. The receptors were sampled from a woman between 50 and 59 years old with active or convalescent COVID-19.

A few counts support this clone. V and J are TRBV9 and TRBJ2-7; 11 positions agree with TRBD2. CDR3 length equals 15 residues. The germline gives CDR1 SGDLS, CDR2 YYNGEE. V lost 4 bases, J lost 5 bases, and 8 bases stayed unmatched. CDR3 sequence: CASSNSLAGGNEQYF. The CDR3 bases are TGTGCCAGCAGCAACAGCCTAGCGGGAGGCAACGAGCAGTACTTC.

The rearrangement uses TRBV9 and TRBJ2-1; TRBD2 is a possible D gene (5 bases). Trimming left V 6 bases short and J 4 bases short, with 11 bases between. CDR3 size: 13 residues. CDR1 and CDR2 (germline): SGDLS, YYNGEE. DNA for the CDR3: TGTGCCAGCAACGGAGCGGATTACAATGAGCAGTTCTTC. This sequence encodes CASNGADYNEQFF.

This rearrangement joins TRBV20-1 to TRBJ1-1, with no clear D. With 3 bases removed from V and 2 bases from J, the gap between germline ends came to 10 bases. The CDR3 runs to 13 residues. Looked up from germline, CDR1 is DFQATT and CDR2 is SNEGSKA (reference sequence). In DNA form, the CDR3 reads TGCAGTGCTAGTTACAGCTCCAACACTGAAGCTTTCTTT. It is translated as CSASYSSNTEAFF.

The CDR3 region is CASSVAEGLMNTEAFF. The CDR3 DNA reads as TGTGCCAGCAGCGTAGCGGAGGGTTTGATGAACACTGAAGCTTTCTTT. The chain links TRBV9 to TRBJ1-1; no clear D. The CDR3 extends over 16 amino acids. The ends were cut back, 0 bases at V and 0 bases at J, with 12 bases in the middle. CDR1 is SGDLS, CDR2 YYNGEE, per germline.

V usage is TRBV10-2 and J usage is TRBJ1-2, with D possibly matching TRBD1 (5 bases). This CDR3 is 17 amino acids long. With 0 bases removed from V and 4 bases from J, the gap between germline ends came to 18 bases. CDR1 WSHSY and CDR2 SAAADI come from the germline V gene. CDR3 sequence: CASSESNAGSASYGYTF. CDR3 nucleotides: TGCGCCAGCAGTGAGTCAAACGCAGGGTCGGCGAGCTATGGCTACACCTTC.

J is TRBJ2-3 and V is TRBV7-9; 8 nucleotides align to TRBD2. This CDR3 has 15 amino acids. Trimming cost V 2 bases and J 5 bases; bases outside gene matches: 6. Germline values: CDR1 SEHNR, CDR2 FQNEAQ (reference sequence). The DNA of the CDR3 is TGTGCCAGCAGCTTAACTAGCGGAGTAGGAGATACGCAGTATTTT. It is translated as CASSLTSGVGDTQYF.

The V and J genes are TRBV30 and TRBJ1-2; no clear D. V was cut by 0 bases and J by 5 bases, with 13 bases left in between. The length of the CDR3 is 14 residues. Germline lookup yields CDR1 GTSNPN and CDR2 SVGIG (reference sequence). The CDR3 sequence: CAWSVGLSIYGYTF. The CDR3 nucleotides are TGTGCCTGGAGTGTTGGACTGAGCATTTATGGCTACACCTTC.

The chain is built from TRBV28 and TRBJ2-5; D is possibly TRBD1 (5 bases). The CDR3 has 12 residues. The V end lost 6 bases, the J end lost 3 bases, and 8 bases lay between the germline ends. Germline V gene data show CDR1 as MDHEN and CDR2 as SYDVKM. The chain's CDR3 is CASRSREETQYF. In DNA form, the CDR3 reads TGTGCCAGCAGGTCCAGGGAAGAGACCCAGTACTTC.

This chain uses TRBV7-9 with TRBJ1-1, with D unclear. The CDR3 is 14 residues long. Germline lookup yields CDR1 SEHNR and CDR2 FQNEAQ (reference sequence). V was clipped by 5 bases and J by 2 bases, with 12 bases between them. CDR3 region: CASSPYGPNTEAFF. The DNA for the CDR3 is TGTGCCAGCAGCCCATATGGCCCAAACACTGAAGCTTTCTTT. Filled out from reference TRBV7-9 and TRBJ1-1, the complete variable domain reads DTGVSQNPRHKITKRGQNVTFRCDPISEHNRLYWYRQTLGQGPEFLTYFQNEAQLEKSRLLSDRFSAERPKGSFSTLEIQRTEQGDSAMYLCASSPYGPNTEAFFGQGTRLTVV.

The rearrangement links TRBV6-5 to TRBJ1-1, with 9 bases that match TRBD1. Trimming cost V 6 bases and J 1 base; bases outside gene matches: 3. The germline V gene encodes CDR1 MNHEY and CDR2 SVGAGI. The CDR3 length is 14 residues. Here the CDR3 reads CASSRDRANTEAFF. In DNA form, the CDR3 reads TGTGCCAGCAGCCGGGACAGGGCGAACACTGAAGCTTTCTTT.

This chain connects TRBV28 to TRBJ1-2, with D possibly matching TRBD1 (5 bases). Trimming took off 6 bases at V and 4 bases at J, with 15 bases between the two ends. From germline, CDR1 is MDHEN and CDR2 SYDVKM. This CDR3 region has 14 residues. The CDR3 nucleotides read TGTGCCAGCAGACCTACCGGGGGTGCCTATGGCTACACCTTC. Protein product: CASRPTGGAYGYTF.

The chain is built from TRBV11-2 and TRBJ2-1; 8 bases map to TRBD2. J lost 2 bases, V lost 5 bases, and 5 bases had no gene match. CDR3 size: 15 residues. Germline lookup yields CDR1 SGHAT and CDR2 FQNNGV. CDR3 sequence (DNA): TGTGCCAGCAGCCTCAGCGGGAGCGCCTACAATGAGCAGTTCTTC. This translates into CASSLSGSAYNEQFF. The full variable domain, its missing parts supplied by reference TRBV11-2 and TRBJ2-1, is EAGVAQSPRYKIIEKRQSVAFWCNPISGHATLYWYQQILGQGPKLLIQFQNNGVVDDSQLPKDRFSAERLKGVDSTLKIQPAKLEDSAVYLCASSLSGSAYNEQFFGPGTRLTVL.

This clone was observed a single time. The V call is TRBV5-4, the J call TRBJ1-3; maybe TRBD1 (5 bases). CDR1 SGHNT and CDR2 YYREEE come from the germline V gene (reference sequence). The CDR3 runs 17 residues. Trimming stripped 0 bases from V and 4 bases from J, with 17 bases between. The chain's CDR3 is CASSLDGAVDVGNTIYF. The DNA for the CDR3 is TGTGCCAGCAGCTTGGATGGGGCAGTGGACGTCGGAAACACCATATATTTT.

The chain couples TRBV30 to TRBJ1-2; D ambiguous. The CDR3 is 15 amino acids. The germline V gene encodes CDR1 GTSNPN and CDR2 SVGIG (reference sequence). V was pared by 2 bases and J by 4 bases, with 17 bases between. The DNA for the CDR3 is TGTGCCTGGAGTTTGCGCCCACCAACTCTCTATGGCTACACCTTC. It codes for CAWSLRPPTLYGYTF.

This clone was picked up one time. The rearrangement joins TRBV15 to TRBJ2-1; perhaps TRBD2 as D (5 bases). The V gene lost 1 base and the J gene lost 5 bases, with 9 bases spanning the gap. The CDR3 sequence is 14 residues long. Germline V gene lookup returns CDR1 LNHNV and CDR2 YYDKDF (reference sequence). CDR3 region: CATSRGERNNEQFF. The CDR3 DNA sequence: TGTGCCACCAGCAGAGGGGAGAGGAACAATGAGCAGTTCTTC.

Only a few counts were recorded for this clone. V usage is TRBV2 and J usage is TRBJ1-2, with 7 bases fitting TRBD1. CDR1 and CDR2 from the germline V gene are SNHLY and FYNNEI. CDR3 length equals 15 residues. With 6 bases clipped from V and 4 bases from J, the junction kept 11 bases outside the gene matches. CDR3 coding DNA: TGTGCCAGCAGGTCAGACAGGGAACTGTCCTATGGCTACACCTTC. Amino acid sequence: CASRSDRELSYGYTF.

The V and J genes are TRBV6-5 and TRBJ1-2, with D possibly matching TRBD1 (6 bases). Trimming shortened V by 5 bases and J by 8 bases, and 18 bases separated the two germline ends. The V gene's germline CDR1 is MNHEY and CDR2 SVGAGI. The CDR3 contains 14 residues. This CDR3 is CASSQNRDGRGYTF. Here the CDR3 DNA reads TGTGCCAGCAGTCAGAACAGGGATGGAAGGGGCTACACCTTC.

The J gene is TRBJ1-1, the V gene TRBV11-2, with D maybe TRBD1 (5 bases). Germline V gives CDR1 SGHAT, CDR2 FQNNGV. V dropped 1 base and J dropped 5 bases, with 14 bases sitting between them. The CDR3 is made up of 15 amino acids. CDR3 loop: CASSLARNGGTEAFF. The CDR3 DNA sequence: TGTGCCAGCAGCTTAGCCAGAAACGGGGGGACTGAAGCTTTCTTT.

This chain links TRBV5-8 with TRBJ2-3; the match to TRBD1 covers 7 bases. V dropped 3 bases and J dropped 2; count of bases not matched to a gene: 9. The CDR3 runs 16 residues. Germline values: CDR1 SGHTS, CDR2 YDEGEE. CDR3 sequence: CASSSPQGLSTDTQYF. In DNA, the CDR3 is TGTGCCAGCAGCTCTCCACAGGGGTTATCCACAGATACGCAGTATTTT.

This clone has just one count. The CDR3 is CAIYYRGSLQNDGYTF. The CDR3 bases are TGTGCCATATATTACAGGGGGAGTCTACAGAATGATGGCTACACCTTC. V is TRBV10-3 and J is TRBJ1-2, with 8 bases that match TRBD1. The germline V gene has CDR1 ENHRY and CDR2 SYGVKD. V trimming: 9 bases; J trimming: 6 bases; junction bases outside the gene matches: 18. The CDR3 spans 16 residues.

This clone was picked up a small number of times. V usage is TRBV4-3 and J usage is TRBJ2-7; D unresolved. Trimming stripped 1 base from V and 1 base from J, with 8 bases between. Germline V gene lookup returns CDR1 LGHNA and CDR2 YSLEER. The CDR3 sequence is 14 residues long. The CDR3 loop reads CASSQAIRSYEQYF. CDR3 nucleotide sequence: TGCGCCAGCAGCCAAGCTATACGGTCCTACGAGCAGTACTTC.

Here the CDR3 DNA reads TGTGCCAGCAGCTTAGCCCGGGACAGGGCAAATTCACCCCTCCACTTT. Protein product: CASSLARDRANSPLHF. The chain has TRBV7-8 and TRBJ1-6; 9 nucleotides agree with TRBD1. The V gene's germline CDR1 is SGHVS and CDR2 FQNEAQ. The V gene end was trimmed by 0 bases and the J gene end by 7 bases; junction bases not matched to a gene: 4. The CDR3 loop spans 16 amino acids.

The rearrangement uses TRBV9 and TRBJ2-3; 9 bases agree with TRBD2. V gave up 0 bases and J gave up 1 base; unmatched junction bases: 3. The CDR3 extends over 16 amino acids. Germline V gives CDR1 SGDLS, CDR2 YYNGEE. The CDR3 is CASSVGAGGRTDTQYF. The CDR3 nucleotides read TGTGCCAGCAGCGTAGGAGCGGGGGGACGCACAGATACGCAGTATTTT.

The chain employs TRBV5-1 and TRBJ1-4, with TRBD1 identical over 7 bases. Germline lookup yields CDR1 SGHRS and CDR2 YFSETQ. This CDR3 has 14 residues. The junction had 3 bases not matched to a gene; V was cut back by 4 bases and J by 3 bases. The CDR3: CASSIGQANEKLFF. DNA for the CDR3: TGCGCCAGCAGCATAGGACAGGCTAATGAAAAACTGTTTTTT.

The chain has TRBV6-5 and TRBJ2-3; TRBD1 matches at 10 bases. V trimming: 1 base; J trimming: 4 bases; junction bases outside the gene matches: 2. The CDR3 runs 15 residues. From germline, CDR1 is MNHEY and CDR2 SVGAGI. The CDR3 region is CASSYFGQGADTQYF. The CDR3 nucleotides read TGTGCCAGCAGTTACTTCGGACAGGGGGCAGATACGCAGTATTTT.

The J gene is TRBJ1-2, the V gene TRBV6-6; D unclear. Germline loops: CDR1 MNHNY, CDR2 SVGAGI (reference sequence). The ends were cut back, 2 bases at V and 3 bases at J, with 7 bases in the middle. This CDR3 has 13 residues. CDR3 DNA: TGTGCCAGCAGTTACGAGCAGGACTATGGCTACACCTTC. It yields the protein CASSYEQDYGYTF.

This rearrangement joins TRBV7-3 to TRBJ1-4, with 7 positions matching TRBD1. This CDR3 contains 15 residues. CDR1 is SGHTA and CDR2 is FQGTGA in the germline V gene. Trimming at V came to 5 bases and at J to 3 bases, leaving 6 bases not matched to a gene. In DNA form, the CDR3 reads TGTGCCAGCAGCAGAACAGGGGCGGCTAATGAAAAACTGTTTTTT. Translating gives CASSRTGAANEKLFF.

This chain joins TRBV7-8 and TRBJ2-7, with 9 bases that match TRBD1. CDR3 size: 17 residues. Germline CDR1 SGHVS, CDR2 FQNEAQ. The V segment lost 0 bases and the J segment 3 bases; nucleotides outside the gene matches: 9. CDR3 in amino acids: CASSLAVFWGQGYEQYF. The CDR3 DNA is TGTGCCAGCAGCTTAGCGGTATTTTGGGGACAGGGCTACGAGCAGTACTTC.

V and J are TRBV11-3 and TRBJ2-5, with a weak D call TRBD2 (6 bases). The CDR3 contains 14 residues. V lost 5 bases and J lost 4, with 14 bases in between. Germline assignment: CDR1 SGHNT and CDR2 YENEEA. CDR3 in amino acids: CASSRTGSAETQYF. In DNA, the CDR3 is TGTGCCAGCAGCCGGACCGGGAGTGCAGAGACCCAGTACTTC.

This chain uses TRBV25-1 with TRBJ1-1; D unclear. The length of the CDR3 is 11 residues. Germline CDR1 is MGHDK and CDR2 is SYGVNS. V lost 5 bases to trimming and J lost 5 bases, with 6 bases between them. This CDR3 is CASSPGTEAFF. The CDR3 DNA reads TGTGCCAGCAGTCCGGGGACTGAAGCTTTCTTT.

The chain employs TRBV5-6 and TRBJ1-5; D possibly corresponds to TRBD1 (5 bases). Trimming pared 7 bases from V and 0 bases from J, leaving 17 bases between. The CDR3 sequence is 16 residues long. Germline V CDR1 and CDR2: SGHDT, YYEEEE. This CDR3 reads CASGRRDQTSNQPQHF. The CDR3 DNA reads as TGTGCCAGCGGCCGGAGGGACCAGACTAGCAATCAGCCCCAGCATTTT.

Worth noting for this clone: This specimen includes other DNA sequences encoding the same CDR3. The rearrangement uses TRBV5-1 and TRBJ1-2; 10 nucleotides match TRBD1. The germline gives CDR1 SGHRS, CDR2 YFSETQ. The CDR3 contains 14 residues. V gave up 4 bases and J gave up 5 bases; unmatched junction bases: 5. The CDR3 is CASSLGQGVYGYTF. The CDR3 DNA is TGCGCCAGCAGCCTCGGACAGGGGGTATATGGCTACACCTTC.